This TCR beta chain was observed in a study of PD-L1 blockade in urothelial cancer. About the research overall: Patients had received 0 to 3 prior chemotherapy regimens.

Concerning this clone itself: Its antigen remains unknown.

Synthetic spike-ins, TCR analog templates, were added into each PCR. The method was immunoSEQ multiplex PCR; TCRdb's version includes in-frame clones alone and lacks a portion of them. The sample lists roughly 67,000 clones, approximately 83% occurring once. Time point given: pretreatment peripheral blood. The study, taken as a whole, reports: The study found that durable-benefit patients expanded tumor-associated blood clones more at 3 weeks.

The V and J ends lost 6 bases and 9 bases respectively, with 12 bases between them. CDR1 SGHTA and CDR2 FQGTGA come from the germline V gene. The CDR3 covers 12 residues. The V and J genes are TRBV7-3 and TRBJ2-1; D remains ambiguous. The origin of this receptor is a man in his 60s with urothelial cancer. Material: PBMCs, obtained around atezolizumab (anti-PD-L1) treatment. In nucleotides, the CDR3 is TGTGCCAGCAGTTACCAGAACAGTGAGCAGTTCTTC. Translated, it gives CASSYQNSEQFF.